The rows below give T cell receptor beta chains drawn from one sample of a study of monozygotic twins with inflammatory bowel disease. TCRdb reprocessed the 5' RACE reads and stores each CDR3 protein as one record, lacking DNA. Recorded for this sample: about 210,000 distinct CDR3 sequences. What was sequenced was blood. The receptors were gathered from a human donor with ulcerative colitis or Crohn's disease, or a healthy co-twin of an affected twin (not recorded which). The CDR3 runs from the conserved cysteine through the conserved F or W. Each record gives: V gene, J gene, CDR3 protein.

TRBV6-1,TRBJ2-1,CASRQTGTEQFF
TRBV7-2,TRBJ2-5,CASSFSVSGGVQETQYF
TRBV10-3,TRBJ2-7,CATNDRTSYEQYF
TRBV11-1,TRBJ2-2,CASSLVRPGTKPAGELFF
TRBV20-1,TRBJ2-2,CSAGGGSQNTGELFF
TRBV5-6,TRBJ1-6,CASSLLGGLGDSPLHF
TRBV10-3,TRBJ1-2,CATGWGVNGYTF
TRBV7-9,TRBJ2-1,CASSSWSGSSYNEQFF
TRBV6-6,TRBJ2-5,CARSLGQETQYF
TRBV5-1,TRBJ1-1,CASSDGPYLNTEAFF
TRBV5-1,TRBJ1-1,CASSTGDTEAFF
TRBV5-6,TRBJ2-5,CASSQPQGDQETQYF